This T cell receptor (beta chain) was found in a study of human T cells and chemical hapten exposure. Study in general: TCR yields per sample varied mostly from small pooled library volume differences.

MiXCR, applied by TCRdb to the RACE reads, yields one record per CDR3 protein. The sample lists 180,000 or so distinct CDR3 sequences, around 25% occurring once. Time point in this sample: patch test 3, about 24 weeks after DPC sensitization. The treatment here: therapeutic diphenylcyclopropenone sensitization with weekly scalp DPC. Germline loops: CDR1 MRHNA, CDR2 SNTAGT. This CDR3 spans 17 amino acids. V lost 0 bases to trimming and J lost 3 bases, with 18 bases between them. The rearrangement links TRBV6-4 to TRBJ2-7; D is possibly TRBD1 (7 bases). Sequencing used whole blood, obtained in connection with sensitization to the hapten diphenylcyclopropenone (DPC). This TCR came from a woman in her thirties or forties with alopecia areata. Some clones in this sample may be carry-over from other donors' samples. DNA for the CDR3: TGTGCCAGCAGTGACTCGACTCAAACGCGGGACAGCTACGAGCAGTACTTC. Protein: CASSDSTQTRDSYEQYF.